What follows is one TCR beta chain and its context. The source of the sample is a study of blood T cell repertoires in COVID-19. Overall study: Italy, Spain and the United States were the sources of the convalescent and acute COVID-19 samples. T cells, B-cell-depleted T cells, or PBMCs provided the cDNA or gDNA that served as material.

In the original processing: Estimation of nucleated cell counts relied on the amplification of reference gene primers. Generated by immunoSEQ multiplex PCR, the TCRdb table keeps only in-frame clones and is missing some. That table is the source of V, J and clone size, and D and trimming were worked out from the DNA. The table has around 99,000 clones, approximately 87% seen once. The germline V gene has CDR1 SGHAT and CDR2 FQDESV (reference sequence). Between the trimmed V and J ends, which lost 8 bases and 6 bases, there was a span of 10 bases. This CDR3 is built from 11 residues. The specimen sequenced was peripheral blood. V is TRBV11-1 and J is TRBJ2-5, with D maybe TRBD2 (6 bases). The clonotype was recovered from a woman in her fifties or sixties with acute or convalescent COVID-19. The CDR3 DNA reads TGTGCCAGCTCGCGGGGACAGACCCAGTACTTC. Its protein product is CASSRGQTQYF.